This T cell receptor (beta chain) was obtained from a study of blood T cell repertoires in COVID-19. Across the study: Some COVID-19 samples were acute and others convalescent; all came from the United States, Italy and Spain. PBMCs, B-cell-depleted T cells, or T cells provided the cDNA or gDNA that made up the material.

Methods used by the authors: It was from reference gene primer amplification that nucleated cell counts were estimated. The method was immunoSEQ multiplex PCR; TCRdb's version includes in-frame clones alone and lacks a portion of them. V and J calls and clone size are copied from that table; D and trimming were computed from the DNA. The data contain around 170,000 clones, about 86% of them singletons. The V gene end was trimmed by 3 bases and the J gene end by 1 base; junction bases not matched to a gene: 5. From germline, CDR1 is DFQATT and CDR2 SNEGSKA (reference sequence). The CDR3 loop spans 15 amino acids.

Sequences were obtained from peripheral blood. The chain joins TRBV20-1 to TRBJ2-3; 9 nucleotides agree with TRBD2. The receptor comes from a man over 45 with active or convalescent COVID-19. CDR3 DNA: TGCAGTGCTAGTCAGGCTAGCGGGGGCACAGATACGCAGTATTTT. Its protein product is CSASQASGGTDTQYF.